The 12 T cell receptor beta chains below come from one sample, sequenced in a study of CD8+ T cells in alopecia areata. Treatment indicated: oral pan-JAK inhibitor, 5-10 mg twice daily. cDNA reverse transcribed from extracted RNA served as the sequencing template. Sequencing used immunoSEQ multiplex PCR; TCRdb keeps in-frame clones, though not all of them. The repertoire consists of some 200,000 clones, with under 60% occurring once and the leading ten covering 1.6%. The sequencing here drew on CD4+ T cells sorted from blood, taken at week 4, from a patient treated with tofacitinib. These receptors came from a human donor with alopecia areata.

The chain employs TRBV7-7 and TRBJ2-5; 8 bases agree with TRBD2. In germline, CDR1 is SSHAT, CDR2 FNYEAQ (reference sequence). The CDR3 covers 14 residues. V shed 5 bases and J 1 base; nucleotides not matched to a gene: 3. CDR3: CASSTGLAQETQYF. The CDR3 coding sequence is TGTGCCAGCAGCACCGGACTAGCCCAAGAGACCCAGTACTTC.

The CDR3 is CAIRLTAQNTEAFF. CDR3 coding DNA: TGTGCCATCAGACTGACAGCGCAGAACACTGAAGCTTTCTTT. V and J are TRBV10-3 and TRBJ1-1; possible D gene TRBD1, 5 bases. CDR3 length: 14 residues. The ends were cut back, 6 bases at V and 1 base at J, with 12 bases in the middle. Germline CDR1 reads ENHRY; CDR2 reads SYGVKD.

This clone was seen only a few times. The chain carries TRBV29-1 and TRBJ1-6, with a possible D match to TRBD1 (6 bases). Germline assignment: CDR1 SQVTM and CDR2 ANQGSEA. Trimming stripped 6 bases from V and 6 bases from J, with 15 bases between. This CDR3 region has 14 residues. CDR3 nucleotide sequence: TGCAGCGTGAAAGAACAGGGAACTAATTCACCCCTCCACTTT. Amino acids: CSVKEQGTNSPLHF.

CDR3 region: CAWSVQGTVNTEAFF. CDR3 in DNA: TGTGCCTGGAGTGTACAGGGGACGGTGAACACTGAAGCTTTCTTT. V and J are TRBV30 and TRBJ1-1; TRBD1 matches at 7 bases. This CDR3 is 15 amino acids long. Trimming cost V 0 bases and J 0 bases; bases outside gene matches: 4. The germline CDR1 and CDR2 sequences are GTSNPN and SVGIG (reference sequence).

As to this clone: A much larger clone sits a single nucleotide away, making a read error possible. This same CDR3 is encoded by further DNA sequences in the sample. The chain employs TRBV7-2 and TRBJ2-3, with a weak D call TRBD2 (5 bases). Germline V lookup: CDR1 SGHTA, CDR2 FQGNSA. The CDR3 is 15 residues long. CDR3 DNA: TGTGCCAGCAGCCCAGCTCGGGGAAACACAGATACACAGTATTTT. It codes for CASSPARGNTDTQYF.

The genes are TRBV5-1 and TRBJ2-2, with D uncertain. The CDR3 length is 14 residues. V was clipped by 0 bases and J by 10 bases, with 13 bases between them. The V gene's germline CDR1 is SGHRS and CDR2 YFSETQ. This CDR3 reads CASSLGPPSEELFF. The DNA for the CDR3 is TGCGCCAGCAGCTTGGGGCCGCCGAGCGAGGAGCTGTTTTTT.

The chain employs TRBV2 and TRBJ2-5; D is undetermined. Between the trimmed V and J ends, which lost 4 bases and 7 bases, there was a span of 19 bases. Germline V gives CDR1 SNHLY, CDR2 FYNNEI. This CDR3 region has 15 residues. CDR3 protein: CASSGTIETMVTQYF. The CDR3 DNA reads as TGTGCCAGCAGTGGGACCATAGAAACCATGGTGACCCAGTACTTC.

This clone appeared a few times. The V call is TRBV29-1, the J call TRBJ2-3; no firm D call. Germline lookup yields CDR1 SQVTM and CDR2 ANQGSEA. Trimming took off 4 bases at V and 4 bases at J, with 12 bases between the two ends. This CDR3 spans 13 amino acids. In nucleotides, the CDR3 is TGCAGCGTTGGTCGACATGCCGCAGATACGCAGTATTTT. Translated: CSVGRHAADTQYF.

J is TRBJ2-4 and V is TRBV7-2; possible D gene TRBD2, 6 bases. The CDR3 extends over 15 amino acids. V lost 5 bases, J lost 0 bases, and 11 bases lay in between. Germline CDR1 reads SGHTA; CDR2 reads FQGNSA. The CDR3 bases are TGTGCCAGCAGCGCCCAGGGACTAGCCAAAAACATTCAGTACTTC. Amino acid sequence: CASSAQGLAKNIQYF.

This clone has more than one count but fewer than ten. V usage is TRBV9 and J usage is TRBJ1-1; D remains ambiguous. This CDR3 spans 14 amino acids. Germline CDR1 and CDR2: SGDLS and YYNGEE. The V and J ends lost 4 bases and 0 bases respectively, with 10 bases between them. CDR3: CASSIGNLNTEAFF. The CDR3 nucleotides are TGTGCCAGCAGCATCGGGAACCTGAACACTGAAGCTTTCTTT.

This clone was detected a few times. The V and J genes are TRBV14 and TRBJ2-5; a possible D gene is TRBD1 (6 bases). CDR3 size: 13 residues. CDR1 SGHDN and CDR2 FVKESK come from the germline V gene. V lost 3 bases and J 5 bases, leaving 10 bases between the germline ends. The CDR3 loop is CASSHGQRETQYF. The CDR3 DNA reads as TGTGCCAGCAGCCACGGACAGCGCGAGACCCAGTACTTC.

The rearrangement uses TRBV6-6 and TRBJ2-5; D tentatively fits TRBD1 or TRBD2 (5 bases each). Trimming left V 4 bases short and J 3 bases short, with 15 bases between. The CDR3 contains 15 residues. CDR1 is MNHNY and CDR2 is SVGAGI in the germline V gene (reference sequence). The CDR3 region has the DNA TGTGCCAGCAGTTCTGGTAGGGGAGCCGAAGAGACCCAGTACTTC. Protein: CASSSGRGAEETQYF.